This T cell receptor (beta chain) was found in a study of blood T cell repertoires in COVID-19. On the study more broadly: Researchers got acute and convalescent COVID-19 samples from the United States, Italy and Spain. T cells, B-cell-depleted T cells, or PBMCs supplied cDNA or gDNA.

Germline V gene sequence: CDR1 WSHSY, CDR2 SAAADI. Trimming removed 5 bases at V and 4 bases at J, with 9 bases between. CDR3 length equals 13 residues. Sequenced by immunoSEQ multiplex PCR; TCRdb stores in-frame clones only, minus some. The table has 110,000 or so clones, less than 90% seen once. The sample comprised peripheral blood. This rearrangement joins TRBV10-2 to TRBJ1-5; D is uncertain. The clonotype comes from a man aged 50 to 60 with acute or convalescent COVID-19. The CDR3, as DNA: TGCGCCAGCAGTTTCGTCGTGAATCAGCCCCAGCATTTT. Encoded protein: CASSFVVNQPQHF.